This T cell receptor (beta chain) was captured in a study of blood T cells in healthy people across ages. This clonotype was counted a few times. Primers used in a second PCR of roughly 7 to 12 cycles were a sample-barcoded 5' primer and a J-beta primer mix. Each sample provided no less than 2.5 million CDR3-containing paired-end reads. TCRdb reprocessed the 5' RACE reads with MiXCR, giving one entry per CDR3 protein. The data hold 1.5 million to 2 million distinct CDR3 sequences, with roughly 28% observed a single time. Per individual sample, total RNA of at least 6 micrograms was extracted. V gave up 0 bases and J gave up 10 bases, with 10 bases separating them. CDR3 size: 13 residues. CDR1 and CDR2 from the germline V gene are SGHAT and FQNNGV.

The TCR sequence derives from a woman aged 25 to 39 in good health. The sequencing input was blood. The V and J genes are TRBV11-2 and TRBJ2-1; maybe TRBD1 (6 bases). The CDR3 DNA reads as TGTGCCAGCAGCTTAGATTATGGGGGCGAGCAGTTCTTC. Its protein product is CASSLDYGGEQFF.